This entry describes one T cell receptor beta chain. Its cognate antigen has yet to be identified. No quality values exist for individual bases; no much larger clone is one base distant. The sample comes from a study of cytotoxic CD8 clonotypes in ibrutinib-treated CLL (dated by TCRdb to 2020 to 2023). For the study in its entirety: In this cohort, 15 patients were treatment-naive and under 13 were relapsed/refractory, while some 18 had unmutated IGHV. On average, each sample yielded 270,000 or so productive templates and 94,082 productive rearrangements. Cryopreserved peripheral blood mononuclear cells were obtained prior to treatment, at the time of response, and at either disease progression or sustained remission. Every remission and progressive disease sample was obtained while ibrutinib was still being received by the patients. Responses were partial in around 24 patients and complete in 2; after median approximately 69 months follow-up, around 14 stayed in remission and 12 progressed. Of the 90 or so participants in the trial, about 25 had longitudinal samples available. Response samples were obtained after a median of around eleven months of treatment, with a range of roughly 6 to 40 months.

Here is what the overall study found, with its caveats: Lymph node repertoires were not examined, and the timing of sampling was not matched between patients in sustained remission and those whose disease progressed. Public clonotypes were found to be uncommon and were observed to contract or remain stable during treatment; the increase in clonality was shown to reflect expansion of private clonotypes at ibrutinib response. Baseline clonality exceeded that of age-matched healthy donors and correlated strongly with circulating CD8+ T-cell counts. An increase in clonality was observed at ibrutinib response, with clonality remaining stable during sustained remission and falling back toward baseline at progression.

Germline trimming: 6 bases from V, 2 bases from J; junction bases outside gene matches: 9. Sequences KGHSH (CDR1) and LQKENI (CDR2) are obtained from the germline V gene. Including cysteine and phenylalanine, the CDR3 has 18 amino acids. The entry retains the CDR3 DNA only, 54 bases that are in frame from base 1. The goal of deep resolution MiSeq sequencing was a depth between 1 in 1 million and 1 in 200,000 T cells, and coverage averaged 10x per clonotype. The immunoSEQ hsTCRB Kit was used to generate TCR beta libraries. In the paper's pipeline: ImmunoSEQ Data Assistant and ImmunoSEQ Analyzer were used for data analysis, and V, D and J genes were assigned according to IMGT definitions. Clonality, which ranges from 0 to 1, was calculated by subtracting the normalized Shannon entropy of productive rearrangement frequencies from one. Only overrepresented clonotypes making up at least 0.05% of each patient's repertoire were included in the public clonotype analysis. Some 13 age-matched healthy donor repertoires from immuneACCESS served as clonality controls. Entries here come from immuneACCESS through TCRdb and include only in-frame sequences with V and J called. Some clones fail to appear in such tables; in the studies checked, an unresolved V gene covers under half of the shortfall, and the cause of the remainder is unknown. That table supplies the V and J calls and clone size; D and trimming were determined from the DNA. The sample contains 330,000 or so clones, roughly two thirds of them found a single time. The ten largest make up roughly 6% of the sample.

For TCR beta library preparation, 1.5 to 2 micrograms of genomic DNA were isolated from cryopreserved PBMCs. High-throughput TCR beta sequencing was performed on longitudinal blood samples from CLL patients receiving ibrutinib monotherapy. The patients took part in an open-label, single-center phase 2 trial of ibrutinib monotherapy. This sample comprised PBMCs, obtained after 36 months of ibrutinib treatment. The clonotype was recovered from a human donor with chronic lymphocytic leukemia. The rearrangement joined TRBV18 to TRBJ2-2, and 13 junctional nucleotides match TRBD2. The DNA reads TGTGCCAGCTCCCTCCGACTAGCGGGAGGAGTTAACACCGGGGAGCTGTTTTTT. The translation is CASSLRLAGGVNTGELFF.